This TCR beta chain was retrieved from a study of blood T cell repertoires in COVID-19. Study context: COVID-19 samples from acute and convalescent phases originated in the United States, Italy and Spain. T cells, B-cell-depleted T cells, or PBMCs supplied cDNA or gDNA.

CDR1 and CDR2 (germline): SGHDT, YYEEEE. Trimming took off 0 bases at V and 7 bases at J, with 7 bases between the two ends. CDR3 size: 13 residues. Data came from immunoSEQ multiplex PCR; TCRdb stores just in-frame clones and leaves some out. The sample includes approximately 140,000 clones, approximately 81% of them seen just once. The clonotype originates from a human donor in a cohort sampled during active COVID-19. Material: peripheral blood. The V gene is TRBV5-6, the J gene TRBJ1-4; D not certain. Here the CDR3 reads CASSLGGGEKLFF. The DNA of the CDR3 is TGTGCCAGCAGCTTGGGGGGAGGTGAAAAACTGTTTTTT.